The next 8 T cell receptor beta chains were all read from a single sample in a study of CD8 T cells in ankylosing spondylitis. TCRdb reanalysed the 5' RACE reads using MiXCR and keeps one entry per CDR3 protein. The sample includes about 130,000 distinct CDR3 sequences, more than 5.5% of them seen just once. The sample comprised blood, either unsorted or a sorted T cell fraction (not recorded which). These receptors all come from a female donor with ankylosing spondylitis or in good health (not recorded which).

This clonotype was observed many times. The CDR3 loop reads CSVEPGANEQFF. The CDR3 DNA sequence: TGCAGCGTTGAACCGGGAGCAAATGAGCAGTTCTTC. V and J are TRBV29-1 and TRBJ2-1; TRBD2 is a possible D gene (6 bases). Looked up from germline, CDR1 is SQVTM and CDR2 is ANQGSEA. This CDR3 region has 12 residues. Trimming took 2 bases from V and 7 from J, leaving 9 bases between them.

This clonotype was seen a handful of times. The J gene is TRBJ2-1, the V gene TRBV30; no clear D. Germline CDR1 GTSNPN, CDR2 SVGIG (reference sequence). The CDR3 is 11 residues long. V was trimmed by 0 bases and J by 13 bases, leaving 10 bases between them. DNA of the CDR3: TGTGCCTGGAGTGTGAGCGCGCGTCAGTTCTTC. It is translated as CAWSVSARQFF.

The sample holds many counts of this clonotype. The chain has TRBV5-4 and TRBJ2-3; the match to TRBD2 covers 10 bases. The CDR3 loop spans 16 amino acids. V trimming: 4 bases; J trimming: 6 bases; junction bases outside the gene matches: 11. Germline V gives CDR1 SGHNT, CDR2 YYREEE (reference sequence). CDR3: CASSRASGGMRDTQYF. The CDR3 coding sequence is TGTGCCAGCAGCCGAGCTAGCGGGGGAATGCGGGATACGCAGTATTTT. Together with reference TRBV5-4 and TRBJ2-3, the CDR3 gives the full variable domain: ETGVTQSPTHLIKTRGQQVTLRCSSQSGHNTVSWYQQALGQGPQFIFQYYREEENGRGNFPPRFSGLQFPNYSSELNVNALELDDSALYLCASSRASGGMRDTQYFGPGTRLTVL.

This clonotype was observed at least ten times. V usage is TRBV7-3 and J usage is TRBJ2-1; 10 nucleotides line up with TRBD1. The CDR3 spans 15 residues. The V and J ends lost 2 bases and 6 bases, in that order; junction bases with no gene match: 4. CDR1 SGHTA and CDR2 FQGTGA come from the germline V gene. CDR3 nucleotides: TGTGCCAGCAGCTTATCGGGACAGGGGTTCAATGAGCAGTTCTTC. This gives the protein CASSLSGQGFNEQFF.

This clonotype was observed at least ten times. V is TRBV27 and J is TRBJ1-3; 8 nucleotides match TRBD1. CDR3 length equals 15 residues. CDR1 is MNHEY and CDR2 is SMNVEV in the germline V gene (reference sequence). V shed 4 bases and J 8 bases; nucleotides not matched to a gene: 10. CDR3 sequence reads: CASSSRQGLGDTIYF. The CDR3 DNA reads TGTGCCAGCAGTTCCCGACAGGGGTTGGGGGACACCATATATTTT.

This clonotype was seen at least ten times. The rearrangement links TRBV12-3 or TRBV12-4 to TRBJ2-2, with 9 bases matching TRBD1. The junction had 11 bases not matched to a gene; V was cut back by 5 bases and J by 7 bases. There are 16 residues in the CDR3. The DNA of the CDR3 is TGTGCCAGCAGTGATGGGACAGGGCCCTATAACGGGGAGCTGTTTTTT. Its translation: CASSDGTGPYNGELFF.

This clonotype was seen at least ten times. The gene calls are TRBV12-3 or TRBV12-4 and TRBJ2-3; D not resolved. CDR3 length: 12 residues. V was pared by 1 base and J by 8 bases, with 7 bases between. This chain's CDR3 is CASSLGVGTQYF. The CDR3 DNA follows: TGTGCCAGCAGTTTAGGAGTTGGTACGCAGTATTTT.

This clonotype was counted ten times or more. The chain links TRBV20-1 to TRBJ2-4; D is ambiguous. This CDR3 contains 13 residues. Trimming shortened V by 3 bases and J by 0 bases, and 6 bases separated the two germline ends. The germline gives CDR1 DFQATT, CDR2 SNEGSKA (reference sequence). The CDR3 sequence: CSASILAKNIQYF. In nucleotides, the CDR3 is TGCAGTGCTAGTATACTAGCCAAAAACATTCAGTACTTC.